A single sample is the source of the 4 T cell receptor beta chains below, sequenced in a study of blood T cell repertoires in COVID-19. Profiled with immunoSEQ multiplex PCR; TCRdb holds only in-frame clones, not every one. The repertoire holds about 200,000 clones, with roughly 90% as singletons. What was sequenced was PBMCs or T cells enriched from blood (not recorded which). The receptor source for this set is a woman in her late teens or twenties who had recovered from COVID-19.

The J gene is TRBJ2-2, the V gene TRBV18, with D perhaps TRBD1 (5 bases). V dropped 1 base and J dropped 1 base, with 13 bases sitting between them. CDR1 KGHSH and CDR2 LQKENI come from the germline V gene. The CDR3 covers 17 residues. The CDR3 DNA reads TGTGCCAGCTCACCACTGATGGCAGGGTTGAACACCGGGGAGCTGTTTTTT. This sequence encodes CASSPLMAGLNTGELFF. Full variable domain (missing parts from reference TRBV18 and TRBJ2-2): NAGVMQNPRHLVRRRGQEARLRCSPMKGHSHVYWYRQLPEEGLKFMVYLQKENIIDESGMPKERFSAEFPKEGPSILRIQQVVRGDSAAYFCASSPLMAGLNTGELFFGEGSRLTVL.

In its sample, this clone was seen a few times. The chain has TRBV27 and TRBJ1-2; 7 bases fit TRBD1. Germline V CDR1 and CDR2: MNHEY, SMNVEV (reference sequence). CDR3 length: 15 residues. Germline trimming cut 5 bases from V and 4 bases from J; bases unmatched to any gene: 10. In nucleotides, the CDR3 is TGTGCCAGCAGTCCTCAGACAGGGTTAGGCTATGGCTACACCTTC. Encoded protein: CASSPQTGLGYGYTF.

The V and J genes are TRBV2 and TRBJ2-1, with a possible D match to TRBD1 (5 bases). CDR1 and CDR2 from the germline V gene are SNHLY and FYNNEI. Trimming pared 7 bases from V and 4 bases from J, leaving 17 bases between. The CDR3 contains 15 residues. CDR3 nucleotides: TGTGCCAGCAAAGGGGATCGCGCGACTTACAATGAGCAGTTCTTC. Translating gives CASKGDRATYNEQFF. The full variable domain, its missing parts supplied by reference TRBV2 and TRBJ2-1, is EPEVTQTPSHQVTQMGQEVILRCVPISNHLYFYWYRQILGQKVEFLVSFYNNEISEKSEIFDDQFSVERPDGSNFTLKIRSTKLEDSAMYFCASKGDRATYNEQFFGPGTRLTVL.

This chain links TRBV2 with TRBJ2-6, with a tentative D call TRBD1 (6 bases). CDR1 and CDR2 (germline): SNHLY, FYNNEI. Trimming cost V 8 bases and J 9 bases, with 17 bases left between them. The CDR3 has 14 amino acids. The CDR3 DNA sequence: TGTGCCAGCGCGCTGGCAGGGGAAGGCAACGTCCTGACTTTC. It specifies CASALAGEGNVLTF.